Included here is one T cell receptor (beta chain) sequence, with context. This entry belongs to a study of technical replicates of blood from a handful of donors. Trimming removed 2 bases from V and 0 bases from J; junction bases left unmatched: 12. The CDR3 has 18 amino acids. From germline, CDR1 is MNHNS and CDR2 SASEGT. Assay used: immunoSEQ multiplex PCR; TCRdb lists only in-frame clones, some missing. Among approximately 75,000 clones listed, around 97% were seen once. This clonotype was obtained from a human donor in good health. This sequence joins TRBV6-1 and TRBJ2-7; TRBD1 agrees at 8 bases. What was sequenced was T cells isolated from PBMCs. The CDR3: CASSEKGQGRKVSYEQYF. For the CDR3, the DNA is TGTGCCAGCAGTGAAAAAGGACAGGGAAGGAAAGTCTCCTACGAGCAGTACTTC.